Listed below are T cell receptor beta chains from one sample, sequenced in a study of CD8 T cells in Susac syndrome. Each CDR3 protein is one row after TCRdb ran MiXCR on the immunoSEQ multiplex PCR reads. The sample holds fewer than 90,000 distinct CDR3 sequences; around 94% are singletons and the top ten take more than 0.8%. Source material: CD8+ T cells from PBMCs. These receptors came from a human donor with Susac syndrome. CDR3s include the opening cysteine and the closing phenylalanine or tryptophan. A D gene is named only where the DNA matches it firmly. Expanded clones are given a class, and other clones once, few, many or no size at all.

TRBV9,NA,TRBD2,TRBJ2-1,CASQRLAEYNEQFF,TGTGCCAGCCAAAGACTAGCGGAATACAATGAGCAGTTCTTC
TRBV3-1,NA,NA,TRBJ2-1,CASSQTLPRYNEQFF,TGTGCCAGCAGCCAAACCCTCCCGCGTTACAATGAGCAGTTCTTC
TRBV24-1,NA,TRBD1,TRBJ2-3,CATSGGQAGDTQYF,TGTGCCACCAGTGGGGGACAGGCGGGGGATACGCAGTATTTT
TRBV7-2,NA,NA,TRBJ2-7,CASSSLTSSHEQYF,TGTGCCAGCAGCTCCCTGACTAGTTCACACGAGCAGTACTTC
TRBV4-3,NA,TRBD1,TRBJ2-2,CASSQDPRDRTNTGELFF,TGCGCCAGCAGCCAAGATCCCCGGGACAGGACGAACACCGGGGAGCTGTTTTTT
TRBV6-1,once,NA,TRBJ2-7,CASKKGSGFYEQYF,TGTGCCAGCAAAAAGGGGTCAGGCTTTTACGAGCAGTACTTC
TRBV12-3/TRBV12-4,once,NA,TRBJ1-5,CASSLGRSTSPQHF,TGTGCCAGCAGTTTGGGACGGTCTACTTCCCCCCAGCATTTT
TRBV25-1,NA,TRBD2,TRBJ2-7,CASSEFGREVDEQYF,TGTGCCAGCAGTGAATTCGGTCGGGAGGTCGACGAGCAGTACTTC
TRBV4-1,NA,NA,TRBJ1-5,CASSQGEFGNQPQHF,TGCGCCAGCAGCCAAGGAGAATTCGGCAATCAGCCCCAGCATTTT
TRBV7-9,NA,NA,TRBJ2-1,CASSLREWFF,TGTGCCAGCAGCTTACGGGAGTGGTTCTTC
TRBV7-9,NA,NA,TRBJ1-5,CASSLGPNQPQHF,TGTGCCAGCAGCTTAGGGCCCAATCAGCCCCAGCATTTT
TRBV7-9,NA,TRBD1,TRBJ1-5,CASSNSQDREDQPQHF,TGTGCCAGCAGCAATAGCCAGGACAGGGAAGATCAGCCCCAGCATTTT
TRBV4-3,NA,TRBD1,TRBJ1-4,CASSQLWTGQEKLFF,TGCGCCAGCAGCCAGCTATGGACAGGGCAAGAAAAACTGTTTTTT
TRBV11-2,NA,NA,TRBJ2-1,CASSLAGTAHNEQFF,TGTGCCAGCAGCTTAGCCGGGACGGCCCACAATGAGCAGTTCTTC
TRBV6-4,NA,NA,TRBJ2-3,CASSDSPGGTDTQYF,TGTGCCAGCAGTGACTCACCAGGGGGCACAGATACGCAGTATTTT
TRBV30,NA,NA,TRBJ2-1,CAWSVGNRDDEQFF,TGTGCCTGGAGTGTTGGTAATAGGGACGATGAGCAGTTCTTC
TRBV12-3/TRBV12-4,NA,TRBD1,TRBJ1-2,CASSLRTGDANYGYTF,TGTGCCAGCAGTTTAAGGACAGGGGACGCGAACTATGGCTACACCTTC
TRBV18,NA,TRBD2,TRBJ2-7,CASSLGTSYEQYF,TGTGCCAGCTCACTAGGGACTAGCTACGAGCAGTACTTC
TRBV4-3,NA,TRBD2,TRBJ2-3,CASSQDDRDLAGDADTQYF,TGCGCCAGCAGCCAGGACGACAGGGATTTAGCGGGAGATGCAGATACGCAGTATTTT